Listed below are T cell receptor beta chains from one sample, sequenced in a study of cytomegalovirus exposure and HLA in healthy donors. The data were produced by immunoSEQ multiplex PCR, yet TCRdb's version contains in-frame clones alone and is incomplete. The table shows roughly 130,000 clones, with about three quarters occurring only once. Sequencing used PBMCs. These receptors all come from a human donor in good health. Each CDR3 is given with its conserved first and last residue. The order of the fields is CDR3 length, D gene, clone size, J gene, V gene, CDR3 DNA, CDR3 protein. A D gene is named only where the DNA matches it firmly. Expanded clones get a size class; other rows say once, few or many, or leave the size out.

cdr3_length: 14; d_call: TRBD1; clone_size: once; j_call: TRBJ2-5; v_call: TRBV11-2; cdr3_nt: TGTGCCAGCAGCTTAGAACAGGGGTGGGGGACCCAGTACTTC; cdr3_aa: CASSLEQGWGTQYF
cdr3_length: 16; d_call: TRBD1; clone_size: .; j_call: TRBJ2-2; v_call: TRBV12-5; cdr3_nt: TGTGCTAGTGGTCCCCCGCAGGGGGCAGGGACCGGGGAGCTGTTTTTT; cdr3_aa: CASGPPQGAGTGELFF
cdr3_length: 17; d_call: .; clone_size: .; j_call: TRBJ1-3; v_call: TRBV7-9; cdr3_nt: TGTGCCAGCAGCTTAGGTATCGGGGATCAGGCGGGAAACACCATATATTTT; cdr3_aa: CASSLGIGDQAGNTIYF
cdr3_length: 14; d_call: TRBD2; clone_size: .; j_call: TRBJ2-5; v_call: TRBV18; cdr3_nt: TGTGCCAGCTCGGGTGGCGGGAGCCAAGAGACCCAGTACTTC; cdr3_aa: CASSGGGSQETQYF
cdr3_length: 14; d_call: TRBD2; clone_size: .; j_call: TRBJ2-5; v_call: TRBV6-5; cdr3_nt: TGTGCCAGCAGTCCCGGGACTAGCCGGGAGACCCAGTACTTC; cdr3_aa: CASSPGTSRETQYF
cdr3_length: 16; d_call: .; clone_size: .; j_call: TRBJ2-7; v_call: TRBV9; cdr3_nt: TGTGCCAGCAGCGTAGCCTTCGGGGGTTCAACCTACGAGCAGTACTTC; cdr3_aa: CASSVAFGGSTYEQYF
cdr3_length: 14; d_call: .; clone_size: few; j_call: TRBJ1-1; v_call: TRBV5-4; cdr3_nt: TGTGCCAGCAGCTTTAGCCTCAGGGACACTGAAGCTTTCTTT; cdr3_aa: CASSFSLRDTEAFF
cdr3_length: 13; d_call: .; clone_size: .; j_call: TRBJ1-3; v_call: TRBV10-3; cdr3_nt: TGTGCCATCAGTGAGTCTGGCGGAAACACCATATATTTT; cdr3_aa: CAISESGGNTIYF
cdr3_length: 15; d_call: .; clone_size: .; j_call: TRBJ2-3; v_call: TRBV4-1; cdr3_nt: TGCGCCAGCAGCCGATCAGTTAGCGGCACAGATACGCAGTATTTT; cdr3_aa: CASSRSVSGTDTQYF
cdr3_length: 14; d_call: TRBD1; clone_size: .; j_call: TRBJ1-5; v_call: TRBV13; cdr3_nt: TGTGCCTTACCTCGACAGGGGGCTTGTCAGCCCCAGCATTTT; cdr3_aa: CALPRQGACQPQHF
cdr3_length: 13; d_call: .; clone_size: few; j_call: TRBJ2-1; v_call: TRBV12-2; cdr3_nt: TGTGCAAGTCGCGAAACGGTTTGCTATGAGCAGTTCTTC; cdr3_aa: CASRETVCYEQFF
cdr3_length: 15; d_call: .; clone_size: .; j_call: TRBJ2-5; v_call: TRBV9; cdr3_nt: TGTGCCAGCAGCGTAGATGCGGGGGCCTTGGAGACCCAGTACTTC; cdr3_aa: CASSVDAGALETQYF
cdr3_length: 15; d_call: .; clone_size: few; j_call: TRBJ1-4; v_call: TRBV7-9; cdr3_nt: TGTGCCAGCAGCTCGCCCCTAAGGGAGAGTGAAAAACTGTTTTTT; cdr3_aa: CASSSPLRESEKLFF
cdr3_length: 14; d_call: .; clone_size: .; j_call: TRBJ1-2; v_call: TRBV19; cdr3_nt: TGTGCCAGTACTTTGGGGGGAGGCGACTATGGCTACACCTTC; cdr3_aa: CASTLGGGDYGYTF
cdr3_length: 14; d_call: .; clone_size: .; j_call: TRBJ1-5; v_call: TRBV6-5; cdr3_nt: TGTGCCAGCAGTCCCCACAGCACCCATCAGCCCCAGCATTTT; cdr3_aa: CASSPHSTHQPQHF
cdr3_length: 17; d_call: TRBD1; clone_size: few; j_call: TRBJ2-7; v_call: TRBV4-1; cdr3_nt: TGCGCCAGCAGCCATAACATAGGACAGGGGGTCTCCTACGAGCAGTACTTC; cdr3_aa: CASSHNIGQGVSYEQYF
cdr3_length: 15; d_call: TRBD1; clone_size: .; j_call: TRBJ2-3; v_call: TRBV10-1; cdr3_nt: TGCGCCAGCAGCGACAGACAGGGTGGGCCAGATACGCAGTATTTT; cdr3_aa: CASSDRQGGPDTQYF
cdr3_length: 16; d_call: TRBD1; clone_size: .; j_call: TRBJ2-7; v_call: TRBV4-1; cdr3_nt: TGCGCCAGCAGCCCACACTCGGGACAGGGTCTCTACGAGCAGTACTTC; cdr3_aa: CASSPHSGQGLYEQYF
cdr3_length: 13; d_call: TRBD1; clone_size: once; j_call: TRBJ1-2; v_call: TRBV19; cdr3_nt: TGTGCCAGCCGAATAGGGCAGGGGGTCGGCTACACCTTC; cdr3_aa: CASRIGQGVGYTF
cdr3_length: 13; d_call: TRBD1; clone_size: .; j_call: TRBJ2-3; v_call: TRBV6-5; cdr3_nt: TGTGCCAGCGGACAGGGGAGGACAGATACGCAGTATTTT; cdr3_aa: CASGQGRTDTQYF
cdr3_length: 15; d_call: .; clone_size: few; j_call: TRBJ1-6; v_call: TRBV6-1; cdr3_nt: TGTGCCAGCAGTGAAGACGGAGGCAGTCCATCACCCCTCCACTTT; cdr3_aa: CASSEDGGSPSPLHF
cdr3_length: 14; d_call: .; clone_size: .; j_call: TRBJ2-7; v_call: TRBV25-1; cdr3_nt: TGTGCCAGCAGTGATTCCCAGGGATCCTACGAGCAGTACTTC; cdr3_aa: CASSDSQGSYEQYF